Below, one T cell receptor (beta chain) is given with its context. Trimming at V came to 7 bases and at J to 5 bases, leaving 7 bases not matched to a gene. CDR1 SGHNT and CDR2 YYREEE come from the germline V gene (reference sequence). The CDR3 extends over 14 amino acids. This entry belongs to a study of CD4 T cells in relation to SARS-CoV-2 and coronaviruses. Profiled with immunoSEQ multiplex PCR; TCRdb holds only in-frame clones, not every one. This sample has around 69,000 clones, with less than 95% found just once. Before the COVID-19 pandemic, during about 2011-2019, CD4+ T cells were taken from unexposed donors.

Sequences were obtained from naive CD4+ T cells from PBMCs. Subset here: naive CD4+ T cells isolated by negative enrichment. The rearrangement joins TRBV5-4 to TRBJ2-3, with TRBD2 identical over 10 bases. The TCR originated in a human donor in good health. CDR3 sequence reads: CASRAGGPGDTQYF. The CDR3 DNA is TGTGCCAGCCGAGCGGGAGGGCCTGGAGATACGCAGTATTTT.